Listed here is a single TCR beta chain. Its matching antigen is unknown. The data were obtained in a study of blood T cells in healthy people across ages. A sample-barcoded 5' primer and a J-beta primer mix were used in a second PCR of roughly 7 to 11 cycles. The authors tagged each cDNA molecule using a template-switch adaptor with 12 random nucleotides. Each CDR3 protein gets one entry after TCRdb re-called the 5' RACE reads with MiXCR. The table includes hundreds of thousands of distinct CDR3 sequences, around three fifths detected once. Each individual donor underwent a draw of roughly 10 milliliters of peripheral blood. Isolated per sample were at least 6 million PBMCs. Study-wide points: Bulk PBMC profiling left naive and antigen-experienced comparisons inconclusive.

Germline CDR1 and CDR2: KGHDR and SFDVKD. CDR3 length: 14 amino acids. Trimming took 10 bases from V and 5 from J; bases not matched to a gene: 9. This chain uses TRBV24-1 with TRBJ1-4, with TRBD1 matching over 7 bases. The receptor comes from a man in his 60s in good health. Sequencing was carried out using blood. The CDR3 region has the DNA TGTGCCACACCAATGGGACAGCCAAATGAAAAACTGTTTTTT. This sequence encodes CATPMGQPNEKLFF.